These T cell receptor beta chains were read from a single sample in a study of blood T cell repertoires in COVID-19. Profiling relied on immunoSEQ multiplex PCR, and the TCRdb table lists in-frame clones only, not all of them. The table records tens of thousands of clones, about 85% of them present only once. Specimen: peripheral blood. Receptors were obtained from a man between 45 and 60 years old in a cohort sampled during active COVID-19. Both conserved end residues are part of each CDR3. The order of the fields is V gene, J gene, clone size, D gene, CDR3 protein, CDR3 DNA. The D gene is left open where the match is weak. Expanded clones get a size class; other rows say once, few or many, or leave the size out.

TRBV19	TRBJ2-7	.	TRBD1	CASKGGQGPYEQYF	TGTGCCAGTAAAGGGGGACAGGGACCCTACGAGCAGTACTTC
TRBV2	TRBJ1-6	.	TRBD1	CASSARDSHNSPLHF	TGTGCCAGCTCAGCCAGGGACAGCCATAATTCACCCCTCCACTTT
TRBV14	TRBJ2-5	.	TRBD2	CASSQGTTSGFQETQYF	TGTGCCAGCAGCCAGGGGACCACTAGCGGCTTCCAAGAGACCCAGTACTTC
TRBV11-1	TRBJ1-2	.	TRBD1	CASSLSSGTAYGYTF	TGTGCCAGCAGCTTATCTTCCGGGACAGCTTATGGCTACACCTTC
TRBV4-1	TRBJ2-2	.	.	CASSHVPLGGMDTGELFF	TGCGCCAGCAGCCATGTCCCCCTTGGGGGGATGGACACCGGGGAGCTGTTTTTT
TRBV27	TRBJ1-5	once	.	CASSLTGTPGEGPQHF	TGTGCCAGCAGTCTAACCGGGACACCCGGTGAGGGGCCCCAGCATTTT
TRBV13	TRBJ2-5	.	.	CASSLESGSGETQYF	TGTGCCAGCAGCTTAGAGTCCGGGTCGGGAGAGACCCAGTACTTC
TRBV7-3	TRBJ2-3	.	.	CASSWAGSDTQYF	TGTGCCAGCAGCTGGGCGGGGTCAGATACGCAGTATTTT
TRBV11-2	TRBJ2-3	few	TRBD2	CASSSPLAGGKKVADTQYF	TGTGCCAGCAGCTCACCACTAGCGGGGGGGAAAAAGGTCGCAGATACGCAGTATTTT
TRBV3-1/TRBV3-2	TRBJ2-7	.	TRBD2	CASVGLGGEQYF	TGTGCCAGCGTCGGACTAGGTGGCGAGCAGTACTTC
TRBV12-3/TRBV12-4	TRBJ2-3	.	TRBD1	CASSSRTGAEQYF	TGTGCCAGCAGTTCAAGGACAGGTGCAGAGCAGTATTTT
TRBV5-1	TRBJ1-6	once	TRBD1	CASSAETGGDSPLHF	TGCGCCAGCAGCGCGGAGACAGGGGGGGATTCACCCCTCCACTTT
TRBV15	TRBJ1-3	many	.	CATSRDRRLQSGNTIYF	TGTGCCACCAGCAGAGATCGGCGGCTACAATCTGGAAACACCATATATTTT
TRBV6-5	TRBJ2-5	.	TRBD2	CASSYILAGGGETQYF	TGTGCCAGCAGCTACATACTAGCGGGGGGCGGAGAGACCCAGTACTTC
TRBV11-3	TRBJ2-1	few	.	CASMRPGYNEQFF	TGTGCCAGCATGAGGCCCGGATACAATGAGCAGTTCTTC
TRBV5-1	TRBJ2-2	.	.	CASSFRQTGELFF	TGCGCCAGCAGCTTTAGACAAACCGGGGAGCTGTTTTTT
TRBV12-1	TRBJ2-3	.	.	CASSTLLGGNTDTQYF	TGTGCCAGCAGCACGCTCCTCGGGGGGAACACAGATACGCAGTATTTT
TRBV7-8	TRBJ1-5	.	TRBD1	CASSRETGGYQPQHF	TGTGCCAGCAGCCGAGAAACAGGGGGATACCAGCCCCAGCATTTT
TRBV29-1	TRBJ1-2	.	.	CSDSKSYGYTF	TGCAGTGACTCTAAATCGTATGGCTACACCTTC
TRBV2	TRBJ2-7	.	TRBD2	CASSAAGGRSYEQYF	TGTGCCAGCAGTGCGGCGGGGGGGCGCTCCTACGAGCAGTACTTC
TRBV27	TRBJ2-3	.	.	CASSLLSTDTQYF	TGTGCCAGCAGTTTATTAAGCACAGATACGCAGTATTTT
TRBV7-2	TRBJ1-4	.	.	CASSSGLVWATNEKLFF	TGTGCCAGCAGCTCAGGACTAGTGTGGGCAACTAATGAAAAACTGTTTTTT